These T cell receptor beta chains were read from a single sample in a study of chemoradiotherapy in HPV16-positive cancers. Sequencing used immunoSEQ multiplex PCR; TCRdb keeps in-frame clones, though not all of them. The table has about 3,000 clones, 70% to 90% seen once. The material sequenced was blood, taken from a patient who underwent chemoradiotherapy. These receptors all stem from a human donor with HPV-associated anogenital cancer. CDR3s include the opening cysteine and the closing phenylalanine or tryptophan. Fields, in order: CDR3 protein, J gene, V gene.

CDR3aa: CASSPYPGQLSGANVLTF; j_gene: TRBJ2-6; v_gene: TRBV7-7
CDR3aa: CASSVDMWSSGNTIYF; j_gene: TRBJ1-3; v_gene: TRBV9
CDR3aa: CASSILSDRAEDGYTF; j_gene: TRBJ1-2; v_gene: TRBV19
CDR3aa: CASSLNSPHNEQFF; j_gene: TRBJ2-1; v_gene: TRBV5-1
CDR3aa: CASSILTGTIYGYTF; j_gene: TRBJ1-2; v_gene: TRBV19
CDR3aa: CASVAGTNYYGYTF; j_gene: TRBJ1-2; v_gene: TRBV12-5
CDR3aa: CSASGGAGGETQYF; j_gene: TRBJ2-5; v_gene: TRBV29-1
CDR3aa: CASSPGQGIGETQYF; j_gene: TRBJ2-5; v_gene: TRBV19
CDR3aa: CASSLQPNQPQHF; j_gene: TRBJ1-5; v_gene: TRBV7-9
CDR3aa: CATSLGSGWGDTQYF; j_gene: TRBJ2-3; v_gene: TRBV19
CDR3aa: CASSQVRGLEAFF; j_gene: TRBJ1-1; v_gene: TRBV4-3
CDR3aa: CASSGRGTEAFF; j_gene: TRBJ1-1; v_gene: TRBV27
CDR3aa: CASSDVGNSNSPLHF; j_gene: TRBJ1-6; v_gene: TRBV2
CDR3aa: CSVFRSPYGYTF; j_gene: TRBJ1-2; v_gene: TRBV29-1
CDR3aa: CASSLSPSYQHF; j_gene: TRBJ1-5; v_gene: TRBV7-8
CDR3aa: CASSVGQGVLTQYF; j_gene: TRBJ2-3; v_gene: TRBV5-6
CDR3aa: CASSRQGGNTEAFF; j_gene: TRBJ1-1; v_gene: TRBV6-1
CDR3aa: CASSEFLSGGIYEQYF; j_gene: .; v_gene: TRBV6-1
CDR3aa: CASSAAGQTGDTQYF; j_gene: TRBJ2-3; v_gene: TRBV9
CDR3aa: CAWNRGERNTIYF; j_gene: TRBJ1-3; v_gene: TRBV30
CDR3aa: CASSIGTVNYGYTF; j_gene: TRBJ1-2; v_gene: TRBV19
CDR3aa: CASNTRGSNQPQHF; j_gene: TRBJ1-5; v_gene: TRBV6-6
CDR3aa: CASGQGVSSGNTIYF; j_gene: TRBJ1-3; v_gene: TRBV7-2
CDR3aa: CASSPKLGQGYYGYTF; j_gene: TRBJ1-2; v_gene: TRBV5-5
CDR3aa: CASSQDMTSPTNEQFF; j_gene: TRBJ2-1; v_gene: TRBV4-2
CDR3aa: CSAGGTDTEAFF; j_gene: TRBJ1-1; v_gene: TRBV29-1
CDR3aa: CASSLGQGHEKLFF; j_gene: TRBJ1-4; v_gene: TRBV7-8
CDR3aa: CSVSPGGDGYTF; j_gene: TRBJ1-2; v_gene: TRBV29-1
CDR3aa: CASTTNQGANYGYTF; j_gene: TRBJ1-2; v_gene: TRBV19
CDR3aa: CASSLEGNYGYTF; j_gene: TRBJ1-2; v_gene: TRBV4-2
CDR3aa: CAISEGTGVSTDTQYF; j_gene: TRBJ2-3; v_gene: TRBV10-3
CDR3aa: CASGLAGESTQYF; j_gene: TRBJ2-3; v_gene: TRBV12-5
CDR3aa: CASSSQGALWYGYTF; j_gene: TRBJ1-2; v_gene: TRBV6-5
CDR3aa: CAISEWQGDNYGYTF; j_gene: TRBJ1-2; v_gene: TRBV10-3